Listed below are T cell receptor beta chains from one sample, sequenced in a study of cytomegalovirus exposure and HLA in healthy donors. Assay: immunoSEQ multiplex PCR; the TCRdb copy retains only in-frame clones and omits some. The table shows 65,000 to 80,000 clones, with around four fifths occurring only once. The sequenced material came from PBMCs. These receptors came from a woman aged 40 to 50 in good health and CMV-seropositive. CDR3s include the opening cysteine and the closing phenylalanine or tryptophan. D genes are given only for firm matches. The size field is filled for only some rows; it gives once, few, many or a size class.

CDR3nt: TGTGCCGTCGGACAGGGGAATGAAAAACTGTTTTTT; CDR3aa: CAVGQGNEKLFF; len: 12; v_gene: TRBV15; abundance: few; j_gene: TRBJ1-4; d_gene: TRBD1
CDR3nt: TGTGCCAGCAGCAAGAACAGGGGGGGCAATCAGCCCCAGCATTTT; CDR3aa: CASSKNRGGNQPQHF; len: 15; v_gene: TRBV7-8; abundance: -; j_gene: TRBJ1-5; d_gene: TRBD1
CDR3nt: TGTGCCAGCAGTTTAGAAACCGCTAGCTCCTACAATGAGCAGTTCTTC; CDR3aa: CASSLETASSYNEQFF; len: 16; v_gene: TRBV27; abundance: few; j_gene: TRBJ2-1; d_gene: -
CDR3nt: TGTGCCAGCAGCTTGCCCACCCCGAGGACCGGGGAGCTGTTTTTT; CDR3aa: CASSLPTPRTGELFF; len: 15; v_gene: TRBV5-4; abundance: few; j_gene: TRBJ2-2; d_gene: -
CDR3nt: TGTGCCAGCAGTGTAGGACTAGCGGGGGGGTTAAATACGCAGTATTTT; CDR3aa: CASSVGLAGGLNTQYF; len: 16; v_gene: TRBV6-1; abundance: -; j_gene: TRBJ2-3; d_gene: TRBD2
CDR3nt: TGTGCCAGCAGCTCCGAGTTCCGGGACTACACAGATACGCAGTATTTT; CDR3aa: CASSSEFRDYTDTQYF; len: 16; v_gene: TRBV5-4; abundance: -; j_gene: TRBJ2-3; d_gene: TRBD2
CDR3nt: TGCGCCAGCAGCGTTACAGGGGGCGCATCCTACGAGCAGTACTTC; CDR3aa: CASSVTGGASYEQYF; len: 15; v_gene: TRBV5-1; abundance: few; j_gene: TRBJ2-7; d_gene: TRBD1
CDR3nt: TGCGCCAGCAGTTTTCGACAGGTACAAGAGACCCAGTACTTC; CDR3aa: CASSFRQVQETQYF; len: 14; v_gene: TRBV5-1; abundance: -; j_gene: TRBJ2-5; d_gene: -
CDR3nt: TGCGCCAGCAGCCAAGATCCGGGGATGAACTATGGCTACACCTTC; CDR3aa: CASSQDPGMNYGYTF; len: 15; v_gene: TRBV4-1; abundance: -; j_gene: TRBJ1-2; d_gene: -
CDR3nt: TGTGCCAGCAGCGGGCCTTCGACAGGGACTTTCTCCTACGAGCAGTACTTC; CDR3aa: CASSGPSTGTFSYEQYF; len: 17; v_gene: TRBV5-6; abundance: once; j_gene: TRBJ2-7; d_gene: -
CDR3nt: TGTGCCAGCAGCTTAGGTTTTGGGAGGGCCTTAAACCCTAACTATGGCTACACCTTC; CDR3aa: CASSLGFGRALNPNYGYTF; len: 19; v_gene: TRBV7-4; abundance: few; j_gene: TRBJ1-2; d_gene: -
CDR3nt: TGTGCCAGCAGTTTCCGCTCTAGTTTGAACATTCAGTACTTC; CDR3aa: CASSFRSSLNIQYF; len: 14; v_gene: TRBV27; abundance: -; j_gene: TRBJ2-4; d_gene: -
CDR3nt: TGTGCCAGCAGTGAGGACGGACTAGCGGCGGTTGAGCTGTTCTTC; CDR3aa: CASSEDGLAAVELFF; len: 15; v_gene: TRBV25-1; abundance: -; j_gene: TRBJ2-1; d_gene: TRBD2
CDR3nt: TGCGCCAGCAGCTCAAGGACAGAGTACACCGGGGAGCTGTTTTTT; CDR3aa: CASSSRTEYTGELFF; len: 15; v_gene: TRBV5-1; abundance: -; j_gene: TRBJ2-2; d_gene: -
CDR3nt: TGTGCTAGTGGCTCGGGGACACTAGCGGGGGGGCACGAGACCCAGTACTTC; CDR3aa: CASGSGTLAGGHETQYF; len: 17; v_gene: TRBV12-5; abundance: once; j_gene: TRBJ2-5; d_gene: TRBD2
CDR3nt: TGTGCCAGCAGCTTAAGGGGAGGCTCCTACAATGAGCAGTTCTTC; CDR3aa: CASSLRGGSYNEQFF; len: 15; v_gene: TRBV7-3; abundance: -; j_gene: TRBJ2-1; d_gene: -
CDR3nt: TGTGCCAGTAGTTGGGACAGACTTAGCAATCAGCCCCAGCATTTT; CDR3aa: CASSWDRLSNQPQHF; len: 15; v_gene: TRBV19; abundance: -; j_gene: TRBJ1-5; d_gene: TRBD1
CDR3nt: TGTGCCAGCTCAGCGACAGGGGGAGATCAGCCCCAGCATTTT; CDR3aa: CASSATGGDQPQHF; len: 14; v_gene: TRBV18; abundance: -; j_gene: TRBJ1-5; d_gene: TRBD1
CDR3nt: TGTGCCAGCAGTGAACCGCTGAGGAACACTGAAGCTTTCTTT; CDR3aa: CASSEPLRNTEAFF; len: 14; v_gene: TRBV6-1; abundance: -; j_gene: TRBJ1-1; d_gene: -
CDR3nt: TGTGCCAGCAGCCCCGAAAGCCCTGAAGCTTTCTTT; CDR3aa: CASSPESPEAFF; len: 12; v_gene: TRBV9; abundance: -; j_gene: TRBJ1-1; d_gene: -
CDR3nt: TGTGCCTGGGGACAGGGTCTCACTGAAGCTTTCTTT; CDR3aa: CAWGQGLTEAFF; len: 12; v_gene: TRBV30; abundance: -; j_gene: TRBJ1-1; d_gene: TRBD1
CDR3nt: TGTGCCAGCAGTACGGGTTACAGGTCTTATGGCTACACCTTC; CDR3aa: CASSTGYRSYGYTF; len: 14; v_gene: TRBV28; abundance: -; j_gene: TRBJ1-2; d_gene: -
CDR3nt: TGTGCCAGCAGCAAAGGGAAGGGTTTGGGACAGCGGAACCATAGCAATCAGCCCCAGCATTTT; CDR3aa: CASSKGKGLGQRNHSNQPQHF; len: 21; v_gene: TRBV21-1; abundance: -; j_gene: TRBJ1-5; d_gene: -
CDR3nt: TGTGCCAGCAGTTTATCTACAGAAGGCCTCCACTTT; CDR3aa: CASSLSTEGLHF; len: 12; v_gene: TRBV28; abundance: -; j_gene: TRBJ1-6; d_gene: -
CDR3nt: TGCGCCAGCAGCTTGGCGCTCCGCGGGGGCCCGGGGGAAGAGACCCAGTACTTC; CDR3aa: CASSLALRGGPGEETQYF; len: 18; v_gene: TRBV5-1; abundance: once; j_gene: TRBJ2-5; d_gene: -
CDR3nt: TGTGCCACCAGCTCCTCTCCGGGGACAGCAGTAAATGCCTTC; CDR3aa: CATSSSPGTAVNAF; len: 14; v_gene: TRBV15; abundance: -; j_gene: TRBJ1-2; d_gene: TRBD1
CDR3nt: TGCGCCAGCAGACTAGACAGGGCAACTGAAGCTTTCTTT; CDR3aa: CASRLDRATEAFF; len: 13; v_gene: TRBV5-1; abundance: -; j_gene: TRBJ1-1; d_gene: TRBD1
CDR3nt: TGCGCCAGCAGCCAAGATTCGGACACTGAAGCTTTCTTT; CDR3aa: CASSQDSDTEAFF; len: 13; v_gene: TRBV4-3; abundance: -; j_gene: TRBJ1-1; d_gene: -
CDR3nt: TGTGCCAGCAGGACCAGACAGGGGGCGTTCGGGGAGCTGTTTTTT; CDR3aa: CASRTRQGAFGELFF; len: 15; v_gene: TRBV6-1; abundance: -; j_gene: TRBJ2-2; d_gene: TRBD1
CDR3nt: TGTGCCAGCACCATAGCAGAACTGACAAGGGGGAACACCGGGGAGCTGTTTTTT; CDR3aa: CASTIAELTRGNTGELFF; len: 18; v_gene: TRBV9; abundance: -; j_gene: TRBJ2-2; d_gene: -
CDR3nt: TGCGCCAGCAGCCAAGGACAGGGGGCGATCTACGAGCAGTACTTC; CDR3aa: CASSQGQGAIYEQYF; len: 15; v_gene: TRBV4-1; abundance: few; j_gene: TRBJ2-7; d_gene: TRBD1
CDR3nt: TGTGCCAGCAGCACCCCCTTGCGGCTAGCGGGGGGCCCCCTCCTCGAGCAGTACTTC; CDR3aa: CASSTPLRLAGGPLLEQYF; len: 19; v_gene: TRBV7-2; abundance: -; j_gene: TRBJ2-7; d_gene: TRBD2
CDR3nt: TGTGCCAGCAGCCGTTACTCCGGGACTAGCGGCTCCTACGAGCAGTACTTC; CDR3aa: CASSRYSGTSGSYEQYF; len: 17; v_gene: TRBV7-2; abundance: -; j_gene: TRBJ2-7; d_gene: TRBD2
CDR3nt: TGCGCCACCACCTATAGGGGGTCCCGGACCGGGGAGCTGTTTTTT; CDR3aa: CATTYRGSRTGELFF; len: 15; v_gene: TRBV5-1; abundance: once; j_gene: TRBJ2-2; d_gene: -
CDR3nt: TGTGCCAGCAGTTTAAGGACGGACCGGGGCACTGAAGCTTTCTTT; CDR3aa: CASSLRTDRGTEAFF; len: 15; v_gene: TRBV28; abundance: -; j_gene: TRBJ1-1; d_gene: -